The 7 T cell receptor beta chains listed next were all sequenced from one sample in a study of identical twins. TCRdb recomputed calls from the 5' RACE reads with MiXCR, one row per CDR3 protein. The sample carries about 220,000 distinct CDR3 sequences, 7.5% recorded once. This same sample was also taken into another study, of yellow fever vaccine responses in identical twins.

Sequencing used memory (CD45RO+) T cells sorted from blood. These receptors all stem from a woman aged 18-29 years in good health.

This clonotype has more than one count but fewer than ten. This chain joins TRBV7-2 and TRBJ1-6; tentatively, D is TRBD1 (6 bases). This CDR3 comprises 14 residues. The V gene lost 2 bases and the J gene lost 6 bases, with 8 bases spanning the gap. Germline-derived CDR1 and CDR2 are SGHTA and FQGNSA. DNA of the CDR3: TGTGCCAGCAGCTTACAGGGGTTTAATTCACCCCTCCACTTT. Amino acids: CASSLQGFNSPLHF.

The chain combines TRBV6-4 with TRBJ2-1, with TRBD2 as a possible D gene (7 bases). This CDR3 comprises 15 residues. Deletions cut 5 bases from V and 6 bases from J, with 17 bases between. Germline CDR1 MRHNA, CDR2 SNTAGT. The CDR3 loop is CASSRHGEGGNEQFF. In nucleotides, the CDR3 is TGTGCCAGCAGTCGTCATGGGGAGGGGGGCAATGAGCAGTTCTTC.

The V and J genes are TRBV20-1 and TRBJ2-1; 12 nucleotides line up with TRBD2. V lost 1 base to trimming and J lost 4 bases; unmatched junction nucleotides: 5. Germline lookup yields CDR1 DFQATT and CDR2 SNEGSKA (reference sequence). The CDR3 spans 16 residues. The chain's CDR3 is CSARGPLAGGYNEQFF. DNA for the CDR3: TGCAGTGCTAGAGGACCACTAGCGGGGGGTTACAATGAGCAGTTCTTC.

The V gene is TRBV20-1, the J gene TRBJ2-3; the match to TRBD2 covers 8 bases. Germline V CDR1 and CDR2: DFQATT, SNEGSKA (reference sequence). J gave up 4 bases and V 1 base, and 7 bases lay outside the gene matches. The CDR3 runs 15 residues. CDR3 coding DNA: TGCAGTGCTAGAGTCCCAGGGCGGGGGGCAGATACGCAGTATTTT. This encodes CSARVPGRGADTQYF.

V gene TRBV3-1 combines with J gene TRBJ2-3, with no clear D. This CDR3 spans 13 amino acids. V lost 1 base and J lost 2, with 4 bases in between. From germline, CDR1 is LGHDT and CDR2 YNNKEL (reference sequence). CDR3 sequence reads: CASSQAFTDTQYF. CDR3 in DNA: TGTGCCAGCAGCCAAGCCTTCACAGATACGCAGTATTTT.

This clonotype showed up many times. DNA of the CDR3: TGTGCCAGCAGTGTACCCGGGGGTACGCAGTATTTT. Its translation is CASSVPGGTQYF. V usage is TRBV2 and J usage is TRBJ2-3; tentative D call: TRBD2 (6 bases). Per germline, CDR1 SNHLY and CDR2 FYNNEI. Trimming cost V 4 bases and J 8 bases, with 10 bases left between them. The CDR3 consists of 12 residues. Full variable domain (rest looked up from reference TRBV2 and TRBJ2-3): EPEVTQTPSHQVTQMGQEVILRCVPISNHLYFYWYRQILGQKVEFLVSFYNNEISEKSEIFDDQFSVERPDGSNFTLKIRSTKLEDSAMYFCASSVPGGTQYFGPGTRLTVL.

This clonotype was detected only a few times. The gene calls are TRBV15 and TRBJ1-4; the D is unclear. This CDR3 comprises 15 residues. Deletions cut 1 base from V and 3 bases from J, with 9 bases between. Germline CDR1 LNHNV, CDR2 YYDKDF (reference sequence). The CDR3 spells CATSRGRAANEKLFF. The CDR3 nucleotides read TGTGCCACCAGCAGAGGCCGGGCGGCTAATGAAAAACTGTTTTTT.